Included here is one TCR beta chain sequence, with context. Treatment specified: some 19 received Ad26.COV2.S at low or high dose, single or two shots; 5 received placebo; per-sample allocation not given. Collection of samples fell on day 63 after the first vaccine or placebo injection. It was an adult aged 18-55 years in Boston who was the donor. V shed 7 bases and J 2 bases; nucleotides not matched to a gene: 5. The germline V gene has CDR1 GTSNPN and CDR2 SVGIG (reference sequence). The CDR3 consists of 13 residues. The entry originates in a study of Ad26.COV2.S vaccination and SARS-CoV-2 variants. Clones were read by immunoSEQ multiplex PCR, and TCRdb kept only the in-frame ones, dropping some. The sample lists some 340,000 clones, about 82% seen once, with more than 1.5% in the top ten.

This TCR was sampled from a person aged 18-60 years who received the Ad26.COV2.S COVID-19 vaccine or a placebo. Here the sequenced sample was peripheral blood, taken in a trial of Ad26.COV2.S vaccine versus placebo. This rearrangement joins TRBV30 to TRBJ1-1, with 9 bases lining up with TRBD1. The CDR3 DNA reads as TGTGCCTTACAGGGGGCCCCTAACACTGAAGCTTTCTTT. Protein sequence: CALQGAPNTEAFF.